Below are 4 T cell receptor beta chains sequenced from a single sample in a study of blood T cell repertoires in COVID-19. Generated by immunoSEQ multiplex PCR, the TCRdb table keeps only in-frame clones and is missing some. The sample carries roughly 200,000 clones, about 83% recorded once. The sequenced material came from PBMCs or T cells enriched from blood (not recorded which). Receptor source: a woman under 40 who had recovered from COVID-19.

V is TRBV28 and J is TRBJ2-1; D unresolved. Germline V gives CDR1 MDHEN, CDR2 SYDVKM. With 5 bases removed from V and 10 bases from J, the gap between germline ends came to 9 bases. The CDR3 consists of 11 residues. CDR3 nucleotides: TGTGCCAGCAGTGAGATTCGCGAGCAGTTCTTC. This gives the protein CASSEIREQFF. Complete variable domain (other parts from reference TRBV28 and TRBJ2-1): DVKVTQSSRYLVKRTGEKVFLECVQDMDHENMFWYRQDPGLGLRLIYFSYDVKMKEKGDIPEGYSVSREKKERFSLILESASTNQTSMYLCASSEIREQFFGPGTRLTVL.

V usage is TRBV7-9 and J usage is TRBJ2-2; 10 bases match TRBD2. This CDR3 has 15 amino acids. The ends lost 2 bases at V and 5 bases at J; junction bases unmatched: 2. Germline V CDR1 and CDR2: SEHNR, FQNEAQ (reference sequence). CDR3 nucleotide sequence: TGTGCCAGCAGCTTACTAGCGGGAGAAACCGGGGAGCTGTTTTTT. Residues: CASSLLAGETGELFF.

The rearrangement links TRBV28 to TRBJ1-2; 11 nucleotides agree with TRBD1. Germline V lookup: CDR1 MDHEN, CDR2 SYDVKM. The CDR3 runs to 18 residues. V lost 5 bases and J lost 5; bases outside the gene matches: 16. As DNA, the CDR3 is TGTGCCAGCAGTGGGGCCGGGACAGGGGGTAAAAAGGAGTATGGCTACACCTTC. This encodes CASSGAGTGGKKEYGYTF.

The chain combines TRBV11-2 with TRBJ2-1; TRBD2 might be the D (5 bases). Trimming left V 5 bases short and J 4 bases short, with 18 bases between. From germline, CDR1 is SGHAT and CDR2 FQNNGV. This CDR3 has 16 residues. The CDR3 coding sequence is TGTGCCAGCAGCCAAGGACGGGGAAGGAGGTACAATGAGCAGTTCTTC. The encoded protein is CASSQGRGRRYNEQFF.